The 4 T cell receptor beta chains reported below all come from one sample, sequenced in a study of T cell repertoires in cytomegalovirus infection. MiXCR was run by TCRdb on the reads, yielding one entry per CDR3 protein. The profile shows around 770,000 distinct CDR3 sequences, almost 30% of them singletons. Their antigens are not known. The source was cultured CD8+ T cells from PBMCs, collected from culture after CMV antigen stimulation. Receptor source: a human donor in good health (CMV status not recorded). Some clones in this sample may be carry-over from other donors' samples.

This clonotype was detected a few times. The chain has TRBV7-6 and TRBJ2-5; weak D call: TRBD1 (6 bases). Germline-derived CDR1 and CDR2 are SGHVS and FNYEAQ. The CDR3 spans 14 residues. V dropped 5 bases and J dropped 7 bases, with 17 bases sitting between them. CDR3 sequence: CASSRRDTQRTQYF. CDR3 nucleotide sequence: TGTGCCAGCAGCCGCCGGGACACCCAAAGGACCCAGTACTTC.

Many counts were recorded for this clonotype. This chain uses TRBV12-3 or TRBV12-4 with TRBJ2-7, with 12 bases that match TRBD1. This CDR3 spans 18 amino acids. V lost 0 bases and J lost 0; bases outside the gene matches: 6. DNA of the CDR3: TGTGCCAGCAGTTTAGCGCAGGGACAGGGGGCGGACTCCTACGAGCAGTACGTC. This encodes CASSLAQGQGADSYEQYV.

This clonotype has only a few counts. V gene TRBV9 combines with J gene TRBJ2-1; D gene uncertain. The V and J ends lost 0 bases and 4 bases respectively, with 5 bases between them. Germline V CDR1 and CDR2: SGDLS, YYNGEE. This CDR3 is 13 amino acids long. The CDR3 DNA reads TGTGCCAGCAGCGTAGAGATTTACAATGAGCAGTTCTTC. This sequence encodes CASSVEIYNEQFF.

This clonotype was recorded many times. The chain couples TRBV10-3 to TRBJ1-3, with 7 nucleotides matching TRBD1. The CDR3 loop spans 18 amino acids. J lost 1 base, V lost 5 bases, and 14 bases had no gene match. Germline V CDR1 and CDR2: ENHRY, SYGVKD. CDR3 amino acids: CAISNPGQRALSGNTIYF. In DNA, the CDR3 is TGTGCCATCAGTAACCCGGGACAGCGCGCTCTTTCTGGAAACACCATATATTTT.